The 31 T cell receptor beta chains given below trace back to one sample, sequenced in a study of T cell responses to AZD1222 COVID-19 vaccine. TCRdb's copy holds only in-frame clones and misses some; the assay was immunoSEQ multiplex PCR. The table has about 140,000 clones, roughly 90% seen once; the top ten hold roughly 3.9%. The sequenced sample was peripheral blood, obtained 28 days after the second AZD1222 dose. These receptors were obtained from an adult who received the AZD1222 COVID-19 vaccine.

The CDR3 protein is CASSWTGGAGYTF. DNA for the CDR3: TGTGCCAGCAGCTGGACAGGGGGCGCCGGCTACACCTTC. The rearrangement uses TRBV5-4 and TRBJ1-2; 11 bases are a match to TRBD1. The CDR3 consists of 13 residues. Trimming at V came to 3 bases and at J to 8 bases, leaving 3 bases not matched to a gene. Germline V gene data show CDR1 as SGHNT and CDR2 as YYREEE (reference sequence).

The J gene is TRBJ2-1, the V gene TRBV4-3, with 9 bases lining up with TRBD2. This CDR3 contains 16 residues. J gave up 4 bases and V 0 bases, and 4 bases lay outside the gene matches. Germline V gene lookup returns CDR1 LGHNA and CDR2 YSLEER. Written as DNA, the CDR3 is TGCGCCAGCAGCCAAGATTTGGCGGGAGGGTACAATGAGCAGTTCTTC. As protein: CASSQDLAGGYNEQFF.

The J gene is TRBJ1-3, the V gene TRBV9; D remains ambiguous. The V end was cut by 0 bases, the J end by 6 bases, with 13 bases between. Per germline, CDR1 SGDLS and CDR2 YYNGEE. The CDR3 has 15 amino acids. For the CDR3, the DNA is TGTGCCAGCAGCGTAGATCTGGGGATGGAAAACACCATATATTTT. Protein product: CASSVDLGMENTIYF.

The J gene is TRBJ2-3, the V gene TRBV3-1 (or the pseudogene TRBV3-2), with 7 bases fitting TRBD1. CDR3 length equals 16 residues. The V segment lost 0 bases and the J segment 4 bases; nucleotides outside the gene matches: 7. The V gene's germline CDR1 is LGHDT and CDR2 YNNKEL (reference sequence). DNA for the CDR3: TGTGCCAGCAGCCAAGATTTAGGGGGCGACGCAGATACGCAGTATTTT. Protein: CASSQDLGGDADTQYF.

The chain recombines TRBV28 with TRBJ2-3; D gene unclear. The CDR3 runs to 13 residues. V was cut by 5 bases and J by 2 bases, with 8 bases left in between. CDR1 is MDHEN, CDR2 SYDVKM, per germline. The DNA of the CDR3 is TGTGCCAGCAGTCTTCTAGACACAGATACGCAGTATTTT. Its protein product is CASSLLDTDTQYF.

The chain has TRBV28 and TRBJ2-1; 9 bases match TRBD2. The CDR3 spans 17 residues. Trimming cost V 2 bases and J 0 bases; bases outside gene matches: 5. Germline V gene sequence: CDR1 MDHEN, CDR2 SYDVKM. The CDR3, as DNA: TGTGCCAGCAGTTTAGGACTAGCGATGAGCTCCTACAATGAGCAGTTCTTC. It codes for CASSLGLAMSSYNEQFF.

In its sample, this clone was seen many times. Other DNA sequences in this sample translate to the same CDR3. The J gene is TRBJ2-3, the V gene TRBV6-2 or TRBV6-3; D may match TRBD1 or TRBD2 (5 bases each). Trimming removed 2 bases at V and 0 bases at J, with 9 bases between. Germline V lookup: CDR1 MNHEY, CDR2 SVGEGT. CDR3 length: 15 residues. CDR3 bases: TGTGCCAGCAGTTACCGGGACCGTAGCACAGATACGCAGTATTTT. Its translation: CASSYRDRSTDTQYF.

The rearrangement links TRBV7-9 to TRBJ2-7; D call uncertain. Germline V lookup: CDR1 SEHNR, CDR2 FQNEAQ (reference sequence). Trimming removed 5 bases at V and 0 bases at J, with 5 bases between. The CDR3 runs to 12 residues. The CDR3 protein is CASSNSSYEQYF. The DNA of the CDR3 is TGTGCCAGCAGCAACAGCTCCTACGAGCAGTACTTC.

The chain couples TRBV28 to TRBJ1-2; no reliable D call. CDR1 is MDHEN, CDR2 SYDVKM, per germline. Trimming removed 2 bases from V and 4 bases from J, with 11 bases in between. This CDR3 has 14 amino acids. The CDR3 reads CASSLRTEGYGYTF. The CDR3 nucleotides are TGTGCCAGCAGTTTAAGGACCGAGGGCTATGGCTACACCTTC.

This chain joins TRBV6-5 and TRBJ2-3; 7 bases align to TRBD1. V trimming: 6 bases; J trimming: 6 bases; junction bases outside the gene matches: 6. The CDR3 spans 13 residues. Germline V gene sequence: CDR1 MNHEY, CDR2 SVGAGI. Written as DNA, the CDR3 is TGTGCCAGCAGGGTGACAGGGTTTGATACGCAGTATTTT. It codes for CASRVTGFDTQYF.

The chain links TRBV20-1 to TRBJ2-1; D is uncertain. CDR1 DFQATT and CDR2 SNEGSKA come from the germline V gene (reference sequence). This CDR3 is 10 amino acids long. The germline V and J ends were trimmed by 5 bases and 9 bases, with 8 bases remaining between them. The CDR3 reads CSAVFSEQFF. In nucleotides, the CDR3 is TGCAGTGCTGTTTTCAGTGAGCAGTTCTTC.

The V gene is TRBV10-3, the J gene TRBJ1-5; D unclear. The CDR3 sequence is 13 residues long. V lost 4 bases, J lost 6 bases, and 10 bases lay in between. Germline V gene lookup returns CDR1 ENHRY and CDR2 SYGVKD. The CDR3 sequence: CAISGAESQPQHF. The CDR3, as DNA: TGTGCCATCAGTGGGGCCGAGAGTCAGCCCCAGCATTTT.

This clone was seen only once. CDR3 in DNA: TGTGCCAGCAGCTCCCACAGGGGGATGGATGGCTACACCTTC. It translates to CASSSHRGMDGYTF. The chain links TRBV11-2 to TRBJ1-2, with TRBD1 matching 8 bases. The CDR3 sequence is 14 residues long. With V trimmed by 4 bases and J by 6 bases, 7 bases remained unmatched. CDR1 is SGHAT, CDR2 FQNNGV, per germline. The full variable domain, in which reference TRBV11-2 and TRBJ1-2 provide the parts outside the CDR3, is EAGVAQSPRYKIIEKRQSVAFWCNPISGHATLYWYQQILGQGPKLLIQFQNNGVVDDSQLPKDRFSAERLKGVDSTLKIQPAKLEDSAVYLCASSSHRGMDGYTFGSGTRLTVV.

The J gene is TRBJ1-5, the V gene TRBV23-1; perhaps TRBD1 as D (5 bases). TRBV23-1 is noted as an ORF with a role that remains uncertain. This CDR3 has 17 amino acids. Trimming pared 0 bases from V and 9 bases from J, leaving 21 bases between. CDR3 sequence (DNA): TGCGCCAGCAGTCAATCGAGGTGCGGGGGATTTAGGTGGCCCCAGCATTTT. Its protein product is CASSQSRCGGFRWPQHF.

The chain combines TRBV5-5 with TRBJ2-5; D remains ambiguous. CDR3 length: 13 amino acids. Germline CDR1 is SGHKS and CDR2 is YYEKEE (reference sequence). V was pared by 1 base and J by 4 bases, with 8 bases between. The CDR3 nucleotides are TGTGCCAGCAGCTTGAGTAGGGTAGAGACCCAGTACTTC. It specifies CASSLSRVETQYF.

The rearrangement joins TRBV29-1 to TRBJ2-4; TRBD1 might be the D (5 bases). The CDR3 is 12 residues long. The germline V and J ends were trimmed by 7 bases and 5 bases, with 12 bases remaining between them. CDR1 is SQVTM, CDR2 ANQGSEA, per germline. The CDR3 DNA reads TGCAGCGGAGTAGTAGGGGAAAACATTCAGTACTTC. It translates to CSGVVGENIQYF.

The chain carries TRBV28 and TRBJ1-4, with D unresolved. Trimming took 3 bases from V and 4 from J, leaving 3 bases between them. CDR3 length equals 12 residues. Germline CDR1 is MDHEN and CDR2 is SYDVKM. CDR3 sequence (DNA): TGTGCCAGCAGTTTCTATAATGAAAAACTGTTTTTT. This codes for CASSFYNEKLFF.

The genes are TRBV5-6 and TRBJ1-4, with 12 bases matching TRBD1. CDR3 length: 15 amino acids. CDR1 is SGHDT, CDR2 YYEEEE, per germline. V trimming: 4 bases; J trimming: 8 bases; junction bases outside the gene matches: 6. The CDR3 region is CASSPGTGGGEKLFF. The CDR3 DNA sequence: TGTGCCAGCAGCCCCGGGACAGGGGGCGGAGAAAAACTGTTTTTT.

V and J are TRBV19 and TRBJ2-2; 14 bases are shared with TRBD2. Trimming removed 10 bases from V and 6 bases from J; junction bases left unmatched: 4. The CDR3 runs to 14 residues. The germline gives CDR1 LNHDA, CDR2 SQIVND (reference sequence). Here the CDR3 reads CATRTSGRSGELFF. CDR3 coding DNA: TGTGCCACCCGGACTAGCGGGAGGTCCGGGGAGCTGTTTTTT.

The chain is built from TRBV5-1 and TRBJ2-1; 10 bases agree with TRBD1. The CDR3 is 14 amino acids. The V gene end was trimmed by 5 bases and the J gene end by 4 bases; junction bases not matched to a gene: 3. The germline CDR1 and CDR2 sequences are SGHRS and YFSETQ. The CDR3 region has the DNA TGCGCCAGCAGTCGGGACAGGGGTTACAATGAGCAGTTCTTC. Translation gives CASSRDRGYNEQFF.

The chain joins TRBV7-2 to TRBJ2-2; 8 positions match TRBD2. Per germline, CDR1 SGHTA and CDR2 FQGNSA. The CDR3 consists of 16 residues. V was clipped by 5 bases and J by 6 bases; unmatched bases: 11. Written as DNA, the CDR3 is TGTGCCAGCAGCAGTAAGGTGCGGGGGGCCGCCGGGGAGCTGTTTTTT. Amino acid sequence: CASSSKVRGAAGELFF.

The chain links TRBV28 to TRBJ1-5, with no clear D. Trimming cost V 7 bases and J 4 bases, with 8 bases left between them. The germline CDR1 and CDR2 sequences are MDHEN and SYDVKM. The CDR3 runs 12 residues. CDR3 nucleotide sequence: TGTGCCAGCATGGAGGGAAATCAGCCCCAGCATTTT. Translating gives CASMEGNQPQHF.

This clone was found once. CDR3 sequence (DNA): TGTGCCAGCAACGGACAGGGCACAGATACGCAGTATTTT. Residues: CASNGQGTDTQYF. The rearrangement links TRBV12-3 or TRBV12-4 to TRBJ2-3, with 7 bases aligning to TRBD1. The CDR3 extends over 13 amino acids. The V segment lost 7 bases and the J segment 1 base; nucleotides outside the gene matches: 2.

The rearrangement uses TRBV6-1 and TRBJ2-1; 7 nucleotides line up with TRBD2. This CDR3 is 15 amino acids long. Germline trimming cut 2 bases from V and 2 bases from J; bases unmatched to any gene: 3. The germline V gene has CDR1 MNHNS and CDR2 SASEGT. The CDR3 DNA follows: TGTGCCAGCAGTGAATTGGCGGGGGCCTACAATGAGCAGTTCTTC. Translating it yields CASSELAGAYNEQFF.

The CDR3 region has the DNA TGTGCCAGTAGCTTTGGGACAGGGTTGACTGAAGCTTTCTTT. It yields the protein CASSFGTGLTEAFF. The V and J genes are TRBV19 and TRBJ1-1; 9 positions agree with TRBD1. This CDR3 spans 14 amino acids. Trimming took 6 bases from V and 5 from J; bases not matched to a gene: 7. Germline loops: CDR1 LNHDA, CDR2 SQIVND (reference sequence).

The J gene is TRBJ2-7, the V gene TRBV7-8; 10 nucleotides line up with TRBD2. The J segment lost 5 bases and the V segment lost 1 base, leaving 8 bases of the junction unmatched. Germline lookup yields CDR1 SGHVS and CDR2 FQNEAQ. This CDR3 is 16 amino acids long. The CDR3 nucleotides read TGTGCCAGCAGCTTAGTAGAAGCGGGAGGGCCGAACGAGCAGTACTTC. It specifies CASSLVEAGGPNEQYF.

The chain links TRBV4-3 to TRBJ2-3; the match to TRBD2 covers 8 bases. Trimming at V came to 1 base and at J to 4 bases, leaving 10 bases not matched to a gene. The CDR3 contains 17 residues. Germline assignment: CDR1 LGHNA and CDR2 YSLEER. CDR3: CASSQGWGAGGPDTQYF. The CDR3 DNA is TGCGCCAGCAGCCAAGGCTGGGGGGCGGGGGGTCCAGATACGCAGTATTTT.

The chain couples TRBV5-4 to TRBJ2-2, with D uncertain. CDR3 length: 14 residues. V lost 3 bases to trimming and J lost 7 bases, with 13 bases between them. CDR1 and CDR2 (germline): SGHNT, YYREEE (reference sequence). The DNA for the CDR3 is TGTGCCAGCAGCTATGACTCAAGGAGCGGGGAGCTGTTTTTT. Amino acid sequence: CASSYDSRSGELFF.

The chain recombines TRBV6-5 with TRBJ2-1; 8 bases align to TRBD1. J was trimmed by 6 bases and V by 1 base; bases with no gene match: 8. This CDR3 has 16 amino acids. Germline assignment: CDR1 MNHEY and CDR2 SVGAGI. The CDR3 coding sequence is TGTGCCAGCAGTTACTGGGGGACAGGAAACGTCAATGAGCAGTTCTTC. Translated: CASSYWGTGNVNEQFF.

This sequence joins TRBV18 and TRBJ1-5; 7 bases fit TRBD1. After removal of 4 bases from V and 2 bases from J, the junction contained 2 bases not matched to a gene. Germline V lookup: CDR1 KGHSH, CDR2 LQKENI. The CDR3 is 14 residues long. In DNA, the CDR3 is TGTGCCAGCTCACAGGGGGCAGGCAATCAGCCCCAGCATTTT. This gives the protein CASSQGAGNQPQHF. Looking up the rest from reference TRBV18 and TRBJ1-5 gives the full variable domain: NAGVMQNPRHLVRRRGQEARLRCSPMKGHSHVYWYRQLPEEGLKFMVYLQKENIIDESGMPKERFSAEFPKEGPSILRIQQVVRGDSAAYFCASSQGAGNQPQHFGDGTRLSIL.

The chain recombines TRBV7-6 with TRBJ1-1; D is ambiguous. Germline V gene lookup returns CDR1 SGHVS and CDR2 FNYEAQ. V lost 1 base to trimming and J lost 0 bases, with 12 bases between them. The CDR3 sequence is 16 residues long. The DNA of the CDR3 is TGTGCCAGCAGCTTAGGAGTCCGGCCCATGAACACTGAAGCTTTCTTT. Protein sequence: CASSLGVRPMNTEAFF.